The rows below give T cell receptor beta chains drawn from one sample of a study of shared clonotypes between healthy human individuals. The assay was immunoSEQ multiplex PCR, and TCRdb's table has in-frame clones only and misses some. The profile shows about 1,500,000 clones, more than 95% of them singletons. The sample taken for sequencing was naive CD4+ T cells sorted from blood. The receptor source for this set is a man in his thirties or forties in good health. Both conserved end residues are part of each CDR3. A D gene is named only where the DNA matches it firmly.

D gene: NA
J gene: TRBJ1-5
V gene: TRBV19
CDR3 protein: CASSFPERRLNNQPQHF
CDR3 DNA: TGTGCCAGTAGTTTCCCTGAAAGACGACTTAACAATCAGCCCCAGCATTTT

D gene: NA
J gene: TRBJ1-5
V gene: TRBV15
CDR3 protein: CATSSWSETGAHQPQHF
CDR3 DNA: TGTGCCACTAGCAGTTGGTCGGAAACAGGAGCTCATCAGCCCCAGCATTTT

D gene: TRBD2
J gene: TRBJ2-7
V gene: TRBV18
CDR3 protein: CASSLLLGLVLYEQYF
CDR3 DNA: TGTGCCAGCTCACTTCTCCTAGGACTAGTGCTCTACGAGCAGTACTTC

D gene: TRBD2
J gene: TRBJ2-3
V gene: TRBV27
CDR3 protein: CASSSGPLAGGPTDTQYF
CDR3 DNA: TGTGCCAGCAGTTCGGGACCTCTAGCGGGAGGGCCTACAGATACGCAGTATTTT

D gene: NA
J gene: TRBJ2-1
V gene: TRBV21-1
CDR3 protein: CASRPLAGDYNEQFF
CDR3 DNA: TGTGCCAGCAGGCCTCTAGCGGGAGACTACAATGAGCAGTTCTTC

D gene: NA
J gene: TRBJ2-7
V gene: TRBV28
CDR3 protein: CATLEFLSGPRSAFF
CDR3 DNA: TGTGCCACCTTAGAATTCTTGTCAGGGCCCCGGTCAGCGTTCTTC

D gene: NA
J gene: TRBJ1-3
V gene: TRBV28
CDR3 protein: CASGQGTKSYGNTIYF
CDR3 DNA: TGTGCCAGCGGGCAGGGAACAAAATCGTATGGAAACACCATATATTTT

D gene: NA
J gene: TRBJ1-5
V gene: TRBV5-4
CDR3 protein: CASSYGDVSNQPQHF
CDR3 DNA: TGTGCCAGCAGCTACGGGGACGTTAGCAATCAGCCCCAGCATTTT

D gene: NA
J gene: TRBJ1-2
V gene: TRBV2
CDR3 protein: CASRGEDSYGYTF
CDR3 DNA: TGTGCCAGCAGAGGGGAAGATAGTTATGGCTACACCTTC

D gene: TRBD2
J gene: TRBJ2-1
V gene: TRBV9
CDR3 protein: CASSNSKTGTSTTNEQFF
CDR3 DNA: TGTGCCAGCAGTAATTCAAAGACCGGGACTAGTACTACCAATGAGCAGTTCTTC

D gene: NA
J gene: TRBJ2-5
V gene: TRBV5-1
CDR3 protein: CASSPSVAGSPRETQYF
CDR3 DNA: TGCGCCAGCAGCCCCTCGGTCGCCGGGAGCCCCAGGGAGACCCAGTACTTC

D gene: NA
J gene: TRBJ1-1
V gene: TRBV18
CDR3 protein: CASSPGGTLNTEAFF
CDR3 DNA: TGTGCCAGCTCACCGGGTGGGACATTGAACACTGAAGCTTTCTTT

D gene: TRBD1
J gene: TRBJ1-5
V gene: TRBV15
CDR3 protein: CATSIGQGAGQPQHF
CDR3 DNA: TGTGCCACCAGCATTGGACAGGGGGCGGGTCAGCCCCAGCATTTT